This T cell receptor beta chain appears in the sequencing data of a study of blood T cell repertoires in COVID-19. Profiling relied on immunoSEQ multiplex PCR, and the TCRdb table lists in-frame clones only, not all of them. The sample holds tens of thousands of clones, roughly nine tenths seen once. The J segment lost 7 bases and the V segment lost 5 bases, leaving 10 bases of the junction unmatched. The CDR3 loop spans 15 amino acids. The germline V gene has CDR1 MDHEN and CDR2 SYDVKM. The receptor was isolated from a human donor in a cohort sampled during active COVID-19. The sequenced sample consisted of peripheral blood. V is TRBV28 and J is TRBJ2-1; 8 bases align to TRBD1. This CDR3 is CASSTLGQELNEQFF. CDR3 DNA sequence: TGTGCCAGCAGTACCCTGGGACAGGAATTGAATGAGCAGTTCTTC.